The next 5 T cell receptor beta chains were all read from a single sample in a study of T-cell reconstitution after alpha-beta-depleted transplantation in children. Unique molecular identifiers were used to barcode this TCRbeta library. TCRdb fed the PCR reads into MiXCR, producing one record per CDR3 protein. Altogether some 840,000 distinct CDR3 sequences are present, roughly 15% being singletons, with the ten largest covering about 5%. This specimen consisted of PBMCs, mostly from graft donor cells, obtained 360 days after TCRalphabeta/CD19-depleted stem cell transplant. The receptors were gathered from a male patient younger than 18 who had a stem cell transplant for acute lymphoblastic leukemia, so the T cells may come from the graft donor.

The chain uses TRBV5-1 and TRBJ2-1; 8 bases match TRBD2. Losses at the gene ends were 4 bases for V and 1 base for J; bases not matched to a gene: 10. CDR3 length: 17 amino acids. CDR1 is SGHRS, CDR2 YFSETQ, per germline. The CDR3 is CASSPIPSGSSYNEQFF. The CDR3 DNA is TGCGCCAGCAGCCCGATACCCAGCGGGAGTTCCTACAATGAGCAGTTCTTC.

The rearrangement links TRBV6-1 to TRBJ1-5; D unclear. V dropped 7 bases and J dropped 4 bases, with 11 bases sitting between them. The CDR3 extends over 13 amino acids. Germline V CDR1 and CDR2: MNHNS, SASEGT. Here the CDR3 reads CASKVGENQPQHF. The CDR3 DNA sequence: TGTGCCAGCAAAGTAGGCGAGAATCAGCCCCAGCATTTT.

This clonotype was counted a few times. The chain is built from TRBV27 and TRBJ1-2, with D perhaps TRBD1 (5 bases). CDR3 length: 14 amino acids. Looked up from germline, CDR1 is MNHEY and CDR2 is SMNVEV (reference sequence). V shed 6 bases and J shed 1 base, with 12 bases lying between them. The CDR3 DNA follows: TGTGCCAGCAGGCAGGGCTCCTTTAACTATGGCTACACCTTC. Its translation: CASRQGSFNYGYTF.

This clonotype was seen a handful of times. The CDR3 DNA reads TGTGCCGGCAGGGCACGGAGACTAGCTTCCTACGAGCAGTACTTC. It yields the protein CAGRARRLASYEQYF. The chain is built from TRBV30 and TRBJ2-7, with 7 bases matching TRBD2. The CDR3 spans 15 residues. Unmatched junction bases numbered 14, after V lost 8 bases and J lost 1 base. Germline CDR1 GTSNPN, CDR2 SVGIG (reference sequence).

This chain uses TRBV29-1 with TRBJ2-3, with no clear D. Per the germline V gene, CDR1 is SQVTM and CDR2 is ANQGSEA. V was shortened by 4 bases and J by 1 base, with 9 bases between the two germline ends. CDR3 length: 13 amino acids. CDR3 coding DNA: TGCAGCGTTGTGTCGGCAGGCACAGATACGCAGTATTTT. Amino acid sequence: CSVVSAGTDTQYF.